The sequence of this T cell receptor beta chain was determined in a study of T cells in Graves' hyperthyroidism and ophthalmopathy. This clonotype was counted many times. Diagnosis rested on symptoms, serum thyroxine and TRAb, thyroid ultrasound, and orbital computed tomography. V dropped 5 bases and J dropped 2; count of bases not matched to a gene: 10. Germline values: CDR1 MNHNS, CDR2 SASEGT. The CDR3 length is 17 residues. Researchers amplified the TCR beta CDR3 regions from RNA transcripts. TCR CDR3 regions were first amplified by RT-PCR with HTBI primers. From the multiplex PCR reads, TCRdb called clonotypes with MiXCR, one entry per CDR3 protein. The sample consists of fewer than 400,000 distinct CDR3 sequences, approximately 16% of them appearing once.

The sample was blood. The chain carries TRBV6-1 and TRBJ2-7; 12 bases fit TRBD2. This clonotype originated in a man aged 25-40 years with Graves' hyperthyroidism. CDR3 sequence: CASSQSGLAGRTYEQYF. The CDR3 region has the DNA TGTGCCAGCAGTCAATCAGGACTAGCGGGACGTACCTACGAGCAGTACTTC.